This record looks at one T cell receptor beta chain sequence and its context. As yet, its antigen is unknown. The entry originates in a study of CD39 and CD103 CD8 tumor-infiltrating T cells. Data came from immunoSEQ multiplex PCR; TCRdb stores just in-frame clones and leaves some out. The sample lists some 3,300 clones, 60% to 80% seen once, with less than 30% in the top ten. CDR1 SEHNR and CDR2 FQNEAQ come from the germline V gene (reference sequence). Trimming cost V 8 bases and J 3 bases, with 16 bases left between them. The CDR3 has 14 amino acids. Overall study results and limits: DP CD8 TILs appeared more oligoclonal than DN and SP CD8 TILs and blood memory CD8 T cells.

This TCR came from a human donor with head and neck squamous cell carcinoma. The chain recombines TRBV7-9 with TRBJ2-5; the D is unclear. Sequences were obtained from CD39- CD103- CD8+ T cells sorted from the tumor. Subset given: CD103-CD39- double-negative CD45RA- CD8 T cells. CDR3 nucleotide sequence: TGTGCCAGCGTCTACAGTGACACTAAAGAGACCCAGTACTTC. This translates into CASVYSDTKETQYF.